Listed here is a single T cell receptor beta chain. TCRdb analysed the RT-PCR reads with MiXCR anew, one entry per CDR3 protein. The data hold approximately 200,000 distinct CDR3 sequences, with around an eighth observed a single time. The data originate from a study of patients and donors after allogeneic stem cell transplantation. CDR3 length: 14 amino acids. Germline CDR1 reads MDHEN; CDR2 reads SYDVKM. Trimming took 4 bases from V and 3 from J; bases not matched to a gene: 3. Sample: blood, either unsorted or a sorted T cell fraction (not recorded which). The chain has TRBV28 and TRBJ2-5; 9 nucleotides line up with TRBD1. This TCR was recovered from a human donor who was either an allogeneic HSCT recipient or a stem cell or donor lymphocyte infusion donor (not recorded which). It is not recorded whose cells these are; they may come from a transplant donor. The CDR3: CASSYRGRKETQYF. In DNA form, the CDR3 reads TGTGCCAGCAGTTACAGGGGGCGTAAAGAGACCCAGTACTTC.